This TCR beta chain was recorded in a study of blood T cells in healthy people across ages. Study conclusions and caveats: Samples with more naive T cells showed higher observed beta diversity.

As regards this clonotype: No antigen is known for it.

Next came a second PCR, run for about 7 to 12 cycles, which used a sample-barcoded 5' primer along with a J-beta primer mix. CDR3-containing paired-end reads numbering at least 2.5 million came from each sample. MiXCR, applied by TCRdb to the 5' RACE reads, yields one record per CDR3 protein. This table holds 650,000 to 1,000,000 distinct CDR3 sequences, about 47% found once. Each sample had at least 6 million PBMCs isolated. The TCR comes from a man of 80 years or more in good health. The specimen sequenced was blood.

The CDR3 DNA reads TGCGCCAGCAGCATTGGGACCCCCCCAGATACGCAGTATTTT. Translated, it gives CASSIGTPPDTQYF. The rearrangement joins TRBV5-1 to TRBJ2-3; D tentatively reads TRBD1 or TRBD2 (5 bases each). This CDR3 has 14 residues. The ends were cut back, 4 bases at V and 4 bases at J, with 13 bases in the middle. Germline V gene data show CDR1 as SGHRS and CDR2 as YFSETQ.